These T cell receptor beta chains were read from a single sample in a study of T-cell reconstitution after alpha-beta-depleted transplantation in children. One entry per CDR3 protein results from TCRdb running MiXCR on the PCR reads. Among approximately 300,000 distinct CDR3 sequences listed, approximately 10% were seen once. The material sequenced was peripheral blood, taken 180 days after TCRalphabeta/CD19-depleted stem cell transplant. The receptors originated from a male patient between 2 and 9 years old who had a stem cell transplant for chronic granulomatous disease, so the T cells may come from the graft donor. CDR3s include the opening cysteine and the closing phenylalanine or tryptophan. Fields, in order: V gene, clone size, J gene, D gene, CDR3 protein, CDR3 DNA. D genes are given only for firm matches. Not every row has a clone size; where given, it reads once, few, many or a size class.

v_call: TRBV4-1
clone_size: many
j_call: TRBJ2-1
d_call: .
cdr3_aa: CASSLPFIDEQFF
cdr3_nt: TGCGCCAGCAGCCTTCCTTTTATCGATGAGCAGTTCTTC

v_call: TRBV9
clone_size: many
j_call: TRBJ1-4
d_call: .
cdr3_aa: CASSIGQSTNEKLFF
cdr3_nt: TGTGCCAGCAGCATCGGACAGTCAACTAATGAAAAACTGTTTTTT

v_call: TRBV7-2
clone_size: .
j_call: TRBJ2-1
d_call: .
cdr3_aa: CASSLGQNEQFF
cdr3_nt: TGTGCCAGCAGCTTAGGACAAAATGAGCAGTTCTTC

v_call: TRBV7-3
clone_size: many
j_call: TRBJ2-2
d_call: .
cdr3_aa: CASSSTGTVNTGELFF
cdr3_nt: TGTGCCAGCAGCTCAACCGGGACGGTGAACACCGGGGAGCTGTTTTTT

v_call: TRBV20-1
clone_size: many
j_call: TRBJ1-5
d_call: TRBD1
cdr3_aa: CSARYDREGQPQHF
cdr3_nt: TGCAGTGCTAGATATGACAGGGAGGGTCAGCCCCAGCATTTT

v_call: TRBV11-2
clone_size: many
j_call: TRBJ2-2
d_call: .
cdr3_aa: CASSKSLRTTGELFF
cdr3_nt: TGTGCCAGCAGCAAAAGTCTGCGTACCACCGGGGAGCTGTTTTTT

v_call: TRBV7-2
clone_size: many
j_call: TRBJ1-6
d_call: .
cdr3_aa: CASSLPTSGFSPLHF
cdr3_nt: TGTGCCAGCAGCTTGCCCACATCAGGGTTTTCACCCCTCCACTTT

v_call: TRBV12-3/TRBV12-4
clone_size: many
j_call: TRBJ2-1
d_call: .
cdr3_aa: CASSLASASNEQFF
cdr3_nt: TGTGCCAGCAGTTTGGCTAGCGCCTCCAATGAGCAGTTCTTC

v_call: TRBV5-4
clone_size: .
j_call: TRBJ2-7
d_call: TRBD1
cdr3_aa: CASSGYPGQGIFEQYF
cdr3_nt: TGTGCCAGCAGCGGATACCCGGGACAGGGAATCTTCGAGCAGTACTTC

v_call: TRBV12-3/TRBV12-4
clone_size: many
j_call: TRBJ1-5
d_call: .
cdr3_aa: CASSLTGKGNQPQHF
cdr3_nt: TGTGCCAGCAGTCTAACAGGGAAGGGCAATCAGCCCCAGCATTTT

v_call: TRBV18
clone_size: many
j_call: TRBJ1-1
d_call: .
cdr3_aa: CASNSGTKNTEAFF
cdr3_nt: TGTGCCAGCAATTCCGGGACAAAGAACACTGAAGCTTTCTTT

v_call: TRBV12-3/TRBV12-4
clone_size: many
j_call: TRBJ2-1
d_call: TRBD2
cdr3_aa: CASSLGGRIEQFF
cdr3_nt: TGTGCCAGCAGTTTGGGCGGGAGGATTGAGCAGTTCTTC

v_call: TRBV6-2/TRBV6-3
clone_size: few
j_call: TRBJ2-1
d_call: TRBD2
cdr3_aa: CASSFVGETSGGIYNEQFF
cdr3_nt: TGTGCCAGCAGTTTTGTAGGGGAGACTAGCGGGGGGATCTACAATGAGCAGTTCTTC

v_call: TRBV29-1
clone_size: many
j_call: TRBJ2-5
d_call: .
cdr3_aa: CSVVFRGRQETQYF
cdr3_nt: TGCAGCGTTGTTTTTAGGGGTCGGCAAGAGACCCAGTACTTC

v_call: TRBV23-1
clone_size: .
j_call: TRBJ2-7
d_call: TRBD2
cdr3_aa: CASSQSGGRTYEQYF
cdr3_nt: TGCGCCAGCAGTCAATCGGGCGGGAGGACCTACGAGCAGTACTTC

v_call: TRBV27
clone_size: many
j_call: TRBJ2-7
d_call: .
cdr3_aa: CASSLWSTGTRPHEQYF
cdr3_nt: TGTGCCAGCAGTTTATGGTCCACCGGGACACGGCCTCACGAGCAGTACTTC

v_call: TRBV6-2/TRBV6-3
clone_size: .
j_call: TRBJ1-1
d_call: .
cdr3_aa: CATDSMNTEAFF
cdr3_nt: TGTGCCACCGACAGCATGAACACTGAAGCTTTCTTT

v_call: TRBV5-1
clone_size: many
j_call: TRBJ1-1
d_call: .
cdr3_aa: CASSLPRSGANTEAFF
cdr3_nt: TGCGCCAGCAGCTTACCAAGGTCGGGAGCGAACACTGAAGCTTTCTTT

v_call: TRBV3-1
clone_size: many
j_call: TRBJ2-5
d_call: TRBD2
cdr3_aa: CASSALAGAQETQYF
cdr3_nt: TGTGCCAGCAGCGCCCTAGCGGGAGCCCAAGAGACCCAGTACTTC

v_call: TRBV12-3/TRBV12-4
clone_size: many
j_call: TRBJ2-3
d_call: .
cdr3_aa: CASSLLGANTDTQYF
cdr3_nt: TGTGCCAGCAGTTTACTCGGGGCAAACACAGATACGCAGTATTTT

v_call: TRBV30
clone_size: many
j_call: TRBJ2-1
d_call: .
cdr3_aa: CAWSPRRGNEQFF
cdr3_nt: TGTGCCTGGAGTCCCCGACGAGGCAATGAGCAGTTCTTC

v_call: TRBV24-1
clone_size: .
j_call: TRBJ1-5
d_call: .
cdr3_aa: CATSDFFGRPQHF
cdr3_nt: TGTGCCACCAGTGATTTTTTCGGAAGGCCCCAGCATTTT

v_call: TRBV3-1
clone_size: many
j_call: TRBJ2-7
d_call: .
cdr3_aa: CASSPLRNPYEQYF
cdr3_nt: TGTGCCAGCAGCCCCTTGCGGAATCCCTACGAGCAGTACTTC

v_call: TRBV12-3/TRBV12-4
clone_size: many
j_call: TRBJ2-1
d_call: .
cdr3_aa: CASSLAQGKEQFF
cdr3_nt: TGTGCCAGCAGTTTAGCGCAGGGGAAAGAGCAGTTCTTC

v_call: TRBV20-1
clone_size: many
j_call: TRBJ2-7
d_call: .
cdr3_aa: CSANPDRDYEQYF
cdr3_nt: TGCAGTGCTAACCCCGACCGGGACTACGAGCAGTACTTC

v_call: TRBV20-1
clone_size: many
j_call: TRBJ2-5
d_call: TRBD2
cdr3_aa: CSAARTSGGAQETQYF
cdr3_nt: TGCAGTGCTGCTCGGACTAGCGGGGGGGCCCAAGAGACCCAGTACTTC

v_call: TRBV5-1
clone_size: .
j_call: TRBJ1-1
d_call: .
cdr3_aa: CASSSWEGEAFF
cdr3_nt: TGCGCCAGCAGCTCATGGGAGGGTGAAGCTTTCTTT

v_call: TRBV5-1
clone_size: many
j_call: TRBJ2-3
d_call: .
cdr3_aa: CASSHFGTDTQYF
cdr3_nt: TGCGCCAGCAGTCATTTCGGTACAGATACGCAGTATTTT

v_call: TRBV5-4
clone_size: few
j_call: TRBJ2-7
d_call: TRBD2
cdr3_aa: CASSLGGLAGGPGDF
cdr3_nt: TGTGCCAGCAGCTTGGGAGGACTAGCGGGAGGGCCTGGCGACTTC

v_call: TRBV28
clone_size: .
j_call: TRBJ2-7
d_call: .
cdr3_aa: CASSLGRQDPYEQYF
cdr3_nt: TGTGCCAGCAGTTTGGGTAGACAGGATCCCTACGAGCAGTACTTC

v_call: TRBV28
clone_size: many
j_call: TRBJ2-1
d_call: .
cdr3_aa: CASSLLPRSNEQFF
cdr3_nt: TGTGCCAGCAGTTTACTTCCCAGATCCAATGAGCAGTTCTTC

v_call: TRBV5-1
clone_size: many
j_call: TRBJ1-2
d_call: TRBD1
cdr3_aa: CASSFEPPGQGGGYTF
cdr3_nt: TGCGCCAGCAGCTTTGAACCGCCGGGACAGGGAGGTGGCTACACCTTC

v_call: TRBV3-1
clone_size: many
j_call: TRBJ2-1
d_call: TRBD2
cdr3_aa: CASSQEGLAGWNEQFF
cdr3_nt: TGTGCCAGCAGCCAAGAGGGACTAGCGGGGTGGAATGAGCAGTTCTTC

v_call: TRBV19
clone_size: .
j_call: TRBJ2-1
d_call: TRBD2
cdr3_aa: CASSLPAGSSYNEQFF
cdr3_nt: TGTGCCAGTAGTCTTCCAGCGGGGTCCTCCTACAATGAGCAGTTCTTC

v_call: TRBV28
clone_size: .
j_call: TRBJ1-6
d_call: .
cdr3_aa: CASSYTERGSPLHF
cdr3_nt: TGTGCCAGCAGTTACACAGAACGGGGTTCACCCCTCCACTTT

v_call: TRBV4-3
clone_size: .
j_call: TRBJ1-1
d_call: .
cdr3_aa: CASSQEAGGSTEAFF
cdr3_nt: TGCGCCAGCAGCCAAGAGGCCGGAGGGTCCACTGAAGCTTTCTTT

v_call: TRBV12-3/TRBV12-4
clone_size: many
j_call: TRBJ2-7
d_call: TRBD2
cdr3_aa: CASSLGRLAGITYEQYF
cdr3_nt: TGTGCCAGCAGTTTAGGGCGTCTAGCGGGAATAACCTACGAGCAGTACTTC

v_call: TRBV28
clone_size: many
j_call: TRBJ2-7
d_call: .
cdr3_aa: CASILQGYEQYF
cdr3_nt: TGTGCCAGCATTCTACAGGGTTACGAGCAGTACTTC

v_call: TRBV5-8
clone_size: many
j_call: TRBJ1-1
d_call: .
cdr3_aa: CASSLVVTVLNTEAFF
cdr3_nt: TGTGCCAGCAGCTTGGTGGTGACAGTCCTGAACACTGAAGCTTTCTTT

v_call: TRBV12-3/TRBV12-4
clone_size: many
j_call: TRBJ1-2
d_call: .
cdr3_aa: CASSFRVGGYTF
cdr3_nt: TGTGCCAGCAGTTTTAGGGTTGGCGGCTACACCTTC

v_call: TRBV5-4
clone_size: many
j_call: TRBJ2-1
d_call: TRBD2
cdr3_aa: CASSSLAENYNEQFF
cdr3_nt: TGTGCCAGCAGCTCGCTAGCGGAAAATTACAATGAGCAGTTCTTC